The T cell receptor beta chain described here comes from a study of Ad26.COV2.S vaccination and SARS-CoV-2 variants. V lost 1 base to trimming and J lost 0 bases; unmatched junction nucleotides: 2. Germline CDR1 is KGHSH and CDR2 is LQKENI. The CDR3 is 15 residues long. Sequenced by immunoSEQ multiplex PCR; TCRdb stores in-frame clones only, minus some. The table records about 350,000 clones, 80% to 90% of them present only once. Treatment noted: about 20 received Ad26.COV2.S at low or high dose, single or two shots; about 5 received placebo; per-sample allocation not given. Vaccine and placebo recipients were sampled on day 63 after the first injection.

The chain couples TRBV18 to TRBJ1-1; 7 bases are a match to TRBD1. Sequences were derived from peripheral blood, sampled in a trial of Ad26.COV2.S vaccine versus placebo. The TCR comes from a person aged 18-60 years who received the Ad26.COV2.S COVID-19 vaccine or a placebo. The CDR3 coding sequence is TGTGCCAGCTCACCACTCGGGACAGTGAACACTGAAGCTTTCTTT. It specifies CASSPLGTVNTEAFF.